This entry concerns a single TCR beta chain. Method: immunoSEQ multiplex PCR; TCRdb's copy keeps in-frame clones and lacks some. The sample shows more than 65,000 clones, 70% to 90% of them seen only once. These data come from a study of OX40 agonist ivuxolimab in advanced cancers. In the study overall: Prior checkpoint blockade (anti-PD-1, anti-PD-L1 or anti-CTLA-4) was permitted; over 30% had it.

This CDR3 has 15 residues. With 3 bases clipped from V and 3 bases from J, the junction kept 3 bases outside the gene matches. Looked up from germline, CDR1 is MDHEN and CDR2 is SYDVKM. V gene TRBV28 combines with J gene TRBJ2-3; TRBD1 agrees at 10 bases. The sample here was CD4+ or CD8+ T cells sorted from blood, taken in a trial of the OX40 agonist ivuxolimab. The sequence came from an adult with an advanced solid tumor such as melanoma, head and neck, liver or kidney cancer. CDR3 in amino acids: CASSLDRGTTDTQYF. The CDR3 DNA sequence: TGTGCCAGCAGTTTGGACAGGGGGACGACAGATACGCAGTATTTT.